This is a list of T cell receptor beta chains from one sample in a study of response to subunit inactivated influenza vaccine. In TCRdb, the RT-PCR reads were re-called with MiXCR into one record per CDR3 protein. This table holds 500,000 to 550,000 distinct CDR3 sequences, less than 7.5% found once. Sequencing was performed on PBMCs from blood, taken approximately 25 months after vaccination. These receptors were collected from a man in his fifties or sixties who received an inactivated influenza vaccine. The CDR3 runs from the conserved cysteine through the conserved F or W. A D gene is named only where the DNA matches it firmly. A clone size is listed for some rows: how often the clone was seen (once, few, many), or a class if it is expanded.

D	J	size	V	DNA	CDR3
TRBD1	TRBJ2-7	few	TRBV6-2/TRBV6-3	TGTGCCAGCAGAAGACAGGGGCAAGTCTACGAGCAGTACTTC	CASRRQGQVYEQYF
-	TRBJ2-6	-	TRBV4-2	TGTGCCAGCAGCCAAGAGAGGGCCACTAGCTCTGGGGCCAACGTCCTGACTTTC	CASSQERATSSGANVLTF
-	TRBJ2-5	-	TRBV7-2	TGTGCCAGCAGCTTAGCTGGGACGGCCCTGGGGACCCAGTACTTC	CASSLAGTALGTQYF
-	TRBJ2-1	few	TRBV7-9	TGTGCCAGCAGCTTCTGGGCCCAGGTGTCCCTCAATGAGCAGTTCTTC	CASSFWAQVSLNEQFF
-	TRBJ2-5	few	TRBV4-3	TGCGCCAGCAGCCAAGATACAGGGAAACAAGAGACCCAGTACTTC	CASSQDTGKQETQYF
TRBD2	TRBJ2-7	-	TRBV7-2	TGTGCCAGCAGCTTTAGCGGGAGAGGGCGCGAGCAGTACTTC	CASSFSGRGREQYF
-	TRBJ1-1	-	TRBV6-2/TRBV6-3	TGTGCCAGCAGTTGGCGGACCAAGTCCGCTGAAGCTTTCTTT	CASSWRTKSAEAFF
-	TRBJ2-2	few	TRBV5-5	TGTGCCAGCAGCTGGAGGGGGCCCGGGGAGCTGTTTTTT	CASSWRGPGELFF
-	TRBJ2-5	few	TRBV11-2	TGTGCCAGCAGCTCGGGATGGGGCCAAGAGACCCAGTACTTC	CASSSGWGQETQYF
TRBD2	TRBJ2-1	many	TRBV14	TGTGCCAGCAGCCAAGCCCTAAGACTAGCGGGGAAATACAATGAGCAGTTCTTC	CASSQALRLAGKYNEQFF
-	TRBJ2-7	-	TRBV20-1	TGCAGTGCTAGAGAACCGCGAAGAAGCTCCTACGAGCAGTACTTC	CSAREPRRSSYEQYF
-	TRBJ1-3	many	TRBV7-6	TGTGCCAGCAGCTTAGGTCTTTCAGGGTCCGGAAACACCATATATTTT	CASSLGLSGSGNTIYF
-	TRBJ2-2	-	TRBV24-1	TGTGCCACCAGTGCTCGGCAGGGCAGCACCGGGGAGCTGTTTTTT	CATSARQGSTGELFF
TRBD1	TRBJ2-3	-	TRBV5-1	TGCGCCAGCAGCTTGGGGACAGGGAGCTTAGATACGCAGTATTTT	CASSLGTGSLDTQYF
-	TRBJ1-2	many	TRBV7-2	TGTGCCAGCAGCCCCGAACGGGTGAGGAGTGGCTACACCTTC	CASSPERVRSGYTF
TRBD2	TRBJ2-2	-	TRBV6-5	TGTGCCAGCAGTTACAGCGGGAGGGCCGTCACCGGGGAGCTGTTTTTT	CASSYSGRAVTGELFF
TRBD1	TRBJ1-2	few	TRBV9	TGTGCCAGCAGCGTAGCTCAAGGGGGCTCGGACTATGGCTACACCTTC	CASSVAQGGSDYGYTF
-	TRBJ2-7	-	TRBV3-1	TGTGCCAGCAGCCAAGGTTTTGGCCTTCACTTC	CASSQGFGLHF
-	TRBJ1-1	many	TRBV7-8	TGTGCCAGCAGCCCAAGGGGACGGGCGCTGGAAGCTTTCTTT	CASSPRGRALEAFF
TRBD1	TRBJ1-5	many	TRBV6-1	TGTGCCAGCATGGGCAGGGGGCGGATTCAGCCCCAGCATTTT	CASMGRGRIQPQHF
TRBD2	TRBJ2-5	many	TRBV20-1	TGCAGTGCAACTAGCGGTTGGGAGACCCAGTACTTC	CSATSGWETQYF
-	TRBJ2-1	-	TRBV4-3	TGCGCCAGCAGCCATGCCCGTAGCTTGAGCAATGAGCAGTTCTTC	CASSHARSLSNEQFF
TRBD1	TRBJ1-1	many	TRBV5-6	TGTGCCAGCAGCTGGGGGACAGGGCCTGCCACTGAAGCTTTCTTT	CASSWGTGPATEAFF
-	TRBJ2-7	many	TRBV4-3	TGCGCCAGCAGCCAAGCCCCTATTCGACATCTCTCCTACGAGCAGTACTTC	CASSQAPIRHLSYEQYF
TRBD2	TRBJ2-1	many	TRBV6-1	TGTGCCAGCAGACCCAGCGGGGGAACCGGTAATGAGCAGTTCTTC	CASRPSGGTGNEQFF
-	TRBJ2-6	-	TRBV4-3	TGCGCCAGCAGCCCTCAGGGCACTGGGGCCAACGTCCTGACTTTC	CASSPQGTGANVLTF
TRBD1	TRBJ2-5	-	TRBV20-1	TGCAGTGCTAGACGTGGGACAGGGGTAGAGACCCAGTACTTC	CSARRGTGVETQYF
-	TRBJ2-2	many	TRBV5-6	TGTGCCAGCAGATGGGGACCCGGGGAGCTGTTTTTT	CASRWGPGELFF
TRBD2	TRBJ2-5	-	TRBV28	TGTGCCAGCAGTTTGCCGGCCGGGAGGGAGACCCAGTACTTC	CASSLPAGRETQYF
-	TRBJ2-6	-	TRBV4-1	TGCGCCAGCAGCCAAGTTATAACAGGGAATTACCCCTCTGGGGCCAACGTCCTGACTTTC	CASSQVITGNYPSGANVLTF
TRBD2	TRBJ2-5	many	TRBV11-2	TGTGCCAGCAGCCGAGTTGGGGCTGGCGGGGGGTACCAAGAGACCCAGTACTTC	CASSRVGAGGGYQETQYF
TRBD1	TRBJ1-5	-	TRBV24-1	TGTGCCACCAGTGACGTACAGGGGGCTCAGCCCCAGCATTTT	CATSDVQGAQPQHF
TRBD1	TRBJ1-1	few	TRBV3-1	TGTGCCAGCAGCCAGGGACAGAAGAACACTGAAGCTTTCTTT	CASSQGQKNTEAFF
TRBD1	TRBJ1-4	-	TRBV6-1	TGTGCCAGCACCCAACAGGGGTTTAGAGAAAAACTGTTTTTT	CASTQQGFREKLFF
-	TRBJ2-1	many	TRBV12-3/TRBV12-4	TGTGCCAGCAGAGAAGGGCCGTCCTACAATGAGCAGTTCTTC	CASREGPSYNEQFF
-	TRBJ2-3	-	TRBV10-2	TGCGCCAGCAGTGAGTCGCGAGGTTCCTCAAGCACAGATACGCAGTATTTT	CASSESRGSSSTDTQYF
-	TRBJ2-5	once	TRBV5-5	TGTGCCAGCAGCACCGGGGGATTGGGCTCGGAGACCCAGTACTTC	CASSTGGLGSETQYF
-	TRBJ1-1	many	TRBV9	TGTGCCAGCAGCCCCAGTTCGGGGAACACTGAAGCTTTCTTT	CASSPSSGNTEAFF
TRBD2	TRBJ2-1	many	TRBV3-1	TGTGCCAGCAGCCAAGTCTTAGGCAGCGGGGGGGTCCGTGAGCAGTTCTTC	CASSQVLGSGGVREQFF
TRBD2	TRBJ2-7	many	TRBV28	TGTGCCAGCAGTTTATCCGGGGGGGCCTACGAGCAGTACTTC	CASSLSGGAYEQYF